This T cell receptor (beta chain) was recovered during a study of blood T cell repertoires in COVID-19. The ends were cut back, 1 base at V and 3 bases at J, with 16 bases in the middle. The CDR3 extends over 17 amino acids. CDR1 is MNHEY, CDR2 SMNVEV, per germline (reference sequence). This clone was counted a single time. Donors of Cohort 3 who recovered were those that had two negative PCRs, clearance, or symptom resolution. Original data processing: Reference gene primers were amplified, and this amplification served to estimate nucleated cell counts. Profiling relied on immunoSEQ multiplex PCR, and the TCRdb table lists in-frame clones only, not all of them. The DNA was the basis for D and trimming; V, J and clone size are from that table. The sample carries about 320,000 clones, around 90% recorded once.

The specimen sequenced was PBMCs or T cells enriched from blood (not recorded which). This TCR came from a man aged 60 to 75 who had recovered from COVID-19. The chain joins TRBV27 to TRBJ2-4; tentatively, D is TRBD2 (5 bases). The CDR3: CASSLWEPGLGKNIQYF. The CDR3 nucleotides read TGTGCCAGCAGTTTATGGGAGCCAGGCCTGGGCAAAAACATTCAGTACTTC.